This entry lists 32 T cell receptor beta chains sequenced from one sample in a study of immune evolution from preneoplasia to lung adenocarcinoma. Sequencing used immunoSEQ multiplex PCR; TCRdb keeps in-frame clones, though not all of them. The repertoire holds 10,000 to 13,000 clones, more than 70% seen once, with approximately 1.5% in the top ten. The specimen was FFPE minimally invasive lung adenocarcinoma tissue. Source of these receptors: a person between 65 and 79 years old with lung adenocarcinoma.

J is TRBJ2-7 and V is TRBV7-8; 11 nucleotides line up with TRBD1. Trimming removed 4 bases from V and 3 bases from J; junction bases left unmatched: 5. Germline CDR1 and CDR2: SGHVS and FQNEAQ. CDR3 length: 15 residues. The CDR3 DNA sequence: TGTGCCAGCAGCTCTGGACAGGGGGCCTTCTACGAGCAGTACTTC. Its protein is CASSSGQGAFYEQYF.

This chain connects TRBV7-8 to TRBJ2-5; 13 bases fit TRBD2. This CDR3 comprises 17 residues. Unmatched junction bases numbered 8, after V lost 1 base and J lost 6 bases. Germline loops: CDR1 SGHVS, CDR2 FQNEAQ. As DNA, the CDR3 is TGTGCCAGCAGCTTAGTAGGAACTAGCGGGGGGGGAAAGACCCAGTACTTC. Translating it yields CASSLVGTSGGGKTQYF.

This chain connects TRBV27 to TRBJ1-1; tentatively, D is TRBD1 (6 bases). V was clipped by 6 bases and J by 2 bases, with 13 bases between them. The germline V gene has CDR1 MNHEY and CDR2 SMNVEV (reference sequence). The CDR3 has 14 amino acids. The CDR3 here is CASRVGTHNTEAFF. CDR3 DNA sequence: TGTGCCAGCAGAGTCGGGACACATAACACTGAAGCTTTCTTT.

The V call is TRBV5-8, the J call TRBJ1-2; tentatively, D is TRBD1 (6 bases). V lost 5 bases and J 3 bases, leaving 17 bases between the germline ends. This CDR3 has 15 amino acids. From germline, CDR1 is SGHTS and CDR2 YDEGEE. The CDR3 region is CASSSAIGGDYGYTF. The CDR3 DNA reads TGTGCCAGCAGTTCGGCTATCGGGGGCGACTATGGCTACACCTTC.

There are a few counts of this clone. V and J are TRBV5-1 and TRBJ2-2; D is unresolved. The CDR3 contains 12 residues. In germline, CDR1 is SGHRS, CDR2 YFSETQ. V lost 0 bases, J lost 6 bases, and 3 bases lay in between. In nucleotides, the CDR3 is TGCGCCAGCAGCTTGGTTCCCGGGGAGCTGTTTTTT. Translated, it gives CASSLVPGELFF.

CDR3 nucleotides: TGTGCCAGCAGTGATTGGGGTAGACAGGAGAATAAGCAGTACTTC. It translates to CASSDWGRQENKQYF. This chain links TRBV2 with TRBJ2-7; possibly TRBD1 for D (6 bases). Trimming took off 3 bases at V and 8 bases at J, with 20 bases between the two ends. The CDR3 has 15 amino acids. Germline V gives CDR1 SNHLY, CDR2 FYNNEI.

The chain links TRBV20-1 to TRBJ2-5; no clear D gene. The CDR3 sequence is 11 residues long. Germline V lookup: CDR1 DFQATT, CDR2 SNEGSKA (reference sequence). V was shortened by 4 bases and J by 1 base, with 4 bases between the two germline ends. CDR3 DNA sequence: TGCAGTGCTACTTCCCAAGAGACCCAGTACTTC. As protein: CSATSQETQYF.

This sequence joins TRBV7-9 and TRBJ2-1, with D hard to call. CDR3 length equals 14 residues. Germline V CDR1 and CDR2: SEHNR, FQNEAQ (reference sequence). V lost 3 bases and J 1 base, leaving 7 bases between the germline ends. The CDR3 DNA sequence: TGTGCCAGCAGCTTGGGCGGTTCCTACAATGAGCAGTTCTTC. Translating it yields CASSLGGSYNEQFF.

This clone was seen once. The DNA of the CDR3 is TGTGCCAGCAGCTTTTCGACGAACACTGAAGCTTTCTTT. It encodes CASSFSTNTEAFF. The genes are TRBV11-3 and TRBJ1-1; D gene ambiguous. Trimming shortened V by 3 bases and J by 1 base, and 6 bases separated the two germline ends. The length of the CDR3 is 13 residues. Germline CDR1 reads SGHNT; CDR2 reads YENEEA.

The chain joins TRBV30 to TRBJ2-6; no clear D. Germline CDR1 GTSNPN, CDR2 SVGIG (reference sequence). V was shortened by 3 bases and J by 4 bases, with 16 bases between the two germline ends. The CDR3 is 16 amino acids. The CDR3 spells CAWRIVGPLGANVLTF. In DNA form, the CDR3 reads TGTGCCTGGAGGATCGTCGGTCCGCTGGGGGCCAACGTCCTGACTTTC.

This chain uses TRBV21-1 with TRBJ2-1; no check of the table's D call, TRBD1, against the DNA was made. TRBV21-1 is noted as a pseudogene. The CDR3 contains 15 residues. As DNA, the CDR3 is TGTGCCAGTCATCCTCTTCGGACAGGGTGGAATGAGCAGTTCTTC. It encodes CASHPLRTGWNEQFF.

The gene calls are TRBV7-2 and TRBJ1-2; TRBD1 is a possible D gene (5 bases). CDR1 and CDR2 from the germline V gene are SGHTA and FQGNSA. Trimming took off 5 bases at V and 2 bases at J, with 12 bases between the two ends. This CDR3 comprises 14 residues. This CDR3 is CASSAPTANYGYTF. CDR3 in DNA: TGTGCCAGCAGCGCTCCGACAGCGAACTATGGCTACACCTTC.

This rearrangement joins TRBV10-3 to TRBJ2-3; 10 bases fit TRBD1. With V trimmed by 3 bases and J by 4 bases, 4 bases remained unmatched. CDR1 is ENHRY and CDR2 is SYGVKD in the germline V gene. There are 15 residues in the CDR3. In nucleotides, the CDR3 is TGTGCCATCAGTGAAGGGACAGGGGAACCAGATACGCAGTATTTT. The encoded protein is CAISEGTGEPDTQYF.

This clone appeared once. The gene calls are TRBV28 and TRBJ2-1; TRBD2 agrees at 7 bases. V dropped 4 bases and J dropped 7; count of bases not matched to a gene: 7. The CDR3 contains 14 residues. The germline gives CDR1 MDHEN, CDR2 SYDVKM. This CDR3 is CASSYGRGGNEQFF. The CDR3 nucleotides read TGTGCCAGCAGTTACGGCCGGGGAGGGAATGAGCAGTTCTTC.

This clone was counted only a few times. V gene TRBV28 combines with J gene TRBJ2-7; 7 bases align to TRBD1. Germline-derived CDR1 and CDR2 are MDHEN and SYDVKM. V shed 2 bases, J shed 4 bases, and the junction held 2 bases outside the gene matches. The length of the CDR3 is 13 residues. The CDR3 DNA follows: TGTGCCAGCAGTTTACCAGGGGGATACGAGCAGTACTTC. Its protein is CASSLPGGYEQYF. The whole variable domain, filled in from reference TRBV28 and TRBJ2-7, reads DVKVTQSSRYLVKRTGEKVFLECVQDMDHENMFWYRQDPGLGLRLIYFSYDVKMKEKGDIPEGYSVSREKKERFSLILESASTNQTSMYLCASSLPGGYEQYFGPGTRLTVT.

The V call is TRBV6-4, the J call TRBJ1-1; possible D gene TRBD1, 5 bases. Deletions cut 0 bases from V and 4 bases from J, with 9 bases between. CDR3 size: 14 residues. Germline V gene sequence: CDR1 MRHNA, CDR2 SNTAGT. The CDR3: CASSDSGRGTEAFF. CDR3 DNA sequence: TGTGCCAGCAGTGACTCGGGTAGGGGCACTGAAGCTTTCTTT.

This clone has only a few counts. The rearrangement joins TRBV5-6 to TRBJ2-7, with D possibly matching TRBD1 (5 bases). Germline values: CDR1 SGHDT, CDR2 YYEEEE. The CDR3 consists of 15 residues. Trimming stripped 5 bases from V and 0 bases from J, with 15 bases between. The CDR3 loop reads CASSFTGRSSYEQYF. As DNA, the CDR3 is TGTGCCAGCAGTTTTACAGGTAGGAGCTCCTACGAGCAGTACTTC.

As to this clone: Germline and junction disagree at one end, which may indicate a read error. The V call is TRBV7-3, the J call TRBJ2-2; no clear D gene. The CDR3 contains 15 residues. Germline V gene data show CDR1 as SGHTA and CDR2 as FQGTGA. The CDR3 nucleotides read TGTGCCACCAGCCCGGCGGCAGAACACACCGGGGAGCTGTTTTTT. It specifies CATSPAAEHTGELFF.

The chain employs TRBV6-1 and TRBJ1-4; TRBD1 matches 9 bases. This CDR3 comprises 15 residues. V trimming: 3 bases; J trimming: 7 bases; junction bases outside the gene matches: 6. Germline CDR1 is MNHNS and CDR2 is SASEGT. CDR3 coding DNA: TGTGCCAGCAGTGAGGGGACAGGGTGGTTTGAAAAACTGTTTTTT. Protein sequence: CASSEGTGWFEKLFF.

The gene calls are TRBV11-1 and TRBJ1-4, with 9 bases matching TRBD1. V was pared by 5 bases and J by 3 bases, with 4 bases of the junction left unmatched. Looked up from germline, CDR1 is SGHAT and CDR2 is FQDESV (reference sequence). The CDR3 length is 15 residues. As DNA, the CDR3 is TGTGCCAGCAGCACACAGGGGGCTGCTAATGAAAAACTGTTTTTT. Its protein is CASSTQGAANEKLFF.

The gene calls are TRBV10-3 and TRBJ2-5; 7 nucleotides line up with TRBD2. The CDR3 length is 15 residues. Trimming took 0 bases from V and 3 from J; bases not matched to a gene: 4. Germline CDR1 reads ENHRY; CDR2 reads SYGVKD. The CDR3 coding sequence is TGTGCCATCAGTGAGTCCGGGACTAAGAAAGAGACCCAGTACTTC. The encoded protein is CAISESGTKKETQYF.

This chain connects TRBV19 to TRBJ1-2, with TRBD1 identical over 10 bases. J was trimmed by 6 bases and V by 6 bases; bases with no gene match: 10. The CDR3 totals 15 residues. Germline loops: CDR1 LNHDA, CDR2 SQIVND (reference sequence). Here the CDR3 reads CASRVRQGALDGYTF. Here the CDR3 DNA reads TGTGCCAGTAGAGTTCGACAGGGGGCGCTTGATGGCTACACCTTC.

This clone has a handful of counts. As DNA, the CDR3 is TGTGCCACACAGCGGGGGGCAAGCACAGATACGCAGTATTTT. Its translation: CATQRGASTDTQYF. The chain combines TRBV10-3 with TRBJ2-3; 9 nucleotides match TRBD2. Germline values: CDR1 ENHRY, CDR2 SYGVKD. The trim removed 10 bases at V and 0 bases at J, leaving 5 bases unmatched. The CDR3 sequence is 14 residues long.

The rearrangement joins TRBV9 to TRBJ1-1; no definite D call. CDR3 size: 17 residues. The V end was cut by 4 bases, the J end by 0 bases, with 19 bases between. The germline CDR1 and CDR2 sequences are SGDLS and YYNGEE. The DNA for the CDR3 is TGTGCCAGCAGCCCCAGCCCCATTGACAAATTGAACACTGAAGCTTTCTTT. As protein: CASSPSPIDKLNTEAFF.

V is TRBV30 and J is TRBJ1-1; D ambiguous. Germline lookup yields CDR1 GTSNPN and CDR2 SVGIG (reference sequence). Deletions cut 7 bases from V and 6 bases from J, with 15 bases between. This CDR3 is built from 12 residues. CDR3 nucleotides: TGTGCCTCCATAATGACTTACGCTGAAGCTTTCTTT. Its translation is CASIMTYAEAFF.

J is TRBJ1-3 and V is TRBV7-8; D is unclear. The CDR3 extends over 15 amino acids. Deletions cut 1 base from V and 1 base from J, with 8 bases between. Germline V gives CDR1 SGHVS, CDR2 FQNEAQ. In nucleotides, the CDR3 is TGTGCCAGCAGCTTAGGAGTAGGGTCTGGAAACACCATATATTTT. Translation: CASSLGVGSGNTIYF.

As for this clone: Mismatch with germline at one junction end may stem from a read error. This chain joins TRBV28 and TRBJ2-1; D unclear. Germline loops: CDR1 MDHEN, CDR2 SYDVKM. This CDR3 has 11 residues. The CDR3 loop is CVSSPLHEQFF. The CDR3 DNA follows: TGTGTCAGCAGTCCCCTCCATGAGCAGTTCTTC.

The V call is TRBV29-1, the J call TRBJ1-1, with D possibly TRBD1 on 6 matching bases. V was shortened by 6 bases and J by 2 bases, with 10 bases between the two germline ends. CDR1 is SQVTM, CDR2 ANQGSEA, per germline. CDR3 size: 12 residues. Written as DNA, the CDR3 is TGCAGCGTCGGGGGGGCAAACACTGAAGCTTTCTTT. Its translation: CSVGGANTEAFF.

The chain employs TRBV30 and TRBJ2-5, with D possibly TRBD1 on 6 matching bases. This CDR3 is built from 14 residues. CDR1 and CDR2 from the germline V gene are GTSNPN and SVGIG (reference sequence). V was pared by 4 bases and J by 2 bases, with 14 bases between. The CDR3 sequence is CAWNKGVGQETQYF. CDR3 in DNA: TGTGCCTGGAACAAGGGGGTGGGGCAAGAGACCCAGTACTTC.

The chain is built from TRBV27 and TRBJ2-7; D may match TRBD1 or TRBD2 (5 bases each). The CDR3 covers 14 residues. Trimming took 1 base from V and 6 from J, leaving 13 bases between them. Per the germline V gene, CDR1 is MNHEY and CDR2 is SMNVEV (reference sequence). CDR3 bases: TGTGCCAGCAGTTTATTAGGACTCCAGGGCGAGCAGTACTTC. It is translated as CASSLLGLQGEQYF.

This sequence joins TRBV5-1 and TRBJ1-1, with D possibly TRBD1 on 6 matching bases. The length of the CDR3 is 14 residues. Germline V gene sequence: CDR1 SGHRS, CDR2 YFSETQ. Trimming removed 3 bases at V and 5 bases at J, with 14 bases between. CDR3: CASSSTGLGTEAFF. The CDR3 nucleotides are TGCGCCAGCAGCTCTACAGGGCTCGGGACTGAAGCTTTCTTT.

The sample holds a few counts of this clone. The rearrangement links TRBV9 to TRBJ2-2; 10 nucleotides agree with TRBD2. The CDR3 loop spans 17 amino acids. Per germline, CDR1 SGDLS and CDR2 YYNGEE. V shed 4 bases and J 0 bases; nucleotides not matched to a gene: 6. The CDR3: CASSIYGLAANTGELFF. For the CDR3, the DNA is TGTGCCAGCAGCATTTACGGACTAGCGGCGAACACCGGGGAGCTGTTTTTT.